This TCR beta chain was profiled in a study of T cell responses to AZD1222 COVID-19 vaccine (dated by TCRdb to the early 2020s). In the study overall: AZD1222 recipients given second doses at about 4 weeks or at about 12 weeks were pooled, since spike-specific TCR depth and breadth were not found to differ between the two schedules. TCR sequencing was performed for about 250 trial participants, of whom 200 to 220 were given two doses of AZD1222 and 26 were given two doses of MenACWY control vaccine. Enrollment into the trials was organized by age into subgroups of 18-55, 56-69 and 70-plus years, and those subgroups contained approximately 160, 26 and 62 TCR-sequenced participants, respectively.

Points the paper makes about the study in general: Vaccine-associated CD4 TCRs spanned the whole spike protein, with dominant responses in regions 160-218 and 743-854. The 56-69-year group was small, and its depth increase did not reach significance, likely because of low power. Participants were mostly white British, with more females than males. The authors suggested clonal diversity may have been underestimated. Because no samples from the day 14 peak response were available, repertoires could be characterized only after the peak T cell response. Epitopes outside the regions mutated in the B.1.351 and B.1.1.7 variants were reportedly recognized by nearly half of the unique spike-specific TCRs. Spike-specific TCR breadth and depth rose significantly after two AZD1222 doses compared with day 0 and with MenACWY recipients. Conclusions about previously exposed vaccinees are limited, since just 6 or 7 AZD1222 recipients were seropositive for SARS-CoV-2 at baseline.

This clone appeared once. Its specific antigen is unknown. The record has no base qualities; no much larger clone is one base away. The label giving this sample's time point can be read as: baseline before first vaccination. Vaccinee samples were obtained from the UK trials COV001 and COV002, which included a single-blind randomized controlled phase 2/3 trial of AZD1222 (ChAdOx1 nCoV-19) in healthy adults. For TCRbeta chain sequencing, PBMC samples from trial participants were taken at day 0 and at day 28 after the second dose. The CDR3 regions of human TCRbeta chains were subjected to immunosequencing. Per the authors' processing: Repertoire TCRs were checked for matches against a reference library of SARS-CoV-2-specific TCRs that had been generated using the MIRA antigen-specificity platform. Breadth was defined as the fraction of unique TCRs that were SARS-CoV-2-associated, and depth was defined as the fraction of total T cells that were SARS-CoV-2-associated. Using the MIRA data, each spike-specific TCR was assigned both to the spike region to which the TCR was reactive and to a CD4 or CD8 class. Log10-transformed breadth and depth values were compared by one-way ANOVA with Sidak's multiple comparisons tests. What TCRdb holds here is the immuneACCESS table cut down to in-frame rearrangements. Part of the clones is not present; checked against another copy, under half of the missing clones reflect an unresolved V gene, and the others are unexplained. V, J and clone size reflect that table, while D and trimming were determined from the DNA. The sample profile shows roughly 130,000 clones; 88% of them were found once. The ten biggest clones cover 7.6% of the sample.

Including the terminal cysteine and phenylalanine, the CDR3 comprises 13 residues. Only CDR3 DNA remains: 39 bases, in frame from the first base. The germline V gene provides CDR1 SGDLS and CDR2 YYNGEE. Trimming takes 0 bases from V and 6 bases from J, and the germline ends sit 10 bases apart. This receptor was identified in an adult in good health. The sequences come from peripheral blood, collected on day 0 of AZD1222 vaccination. The chain links TRBV9 with TRBJ2-7, and possibly TRBD2, on 5 matching bases. Here the CDR3 is given as CASSVEASREQYF. The base sequence is TGTGCCAGCAGCGTAGAGGCTAGCCGCGAGCAGTACTTC.